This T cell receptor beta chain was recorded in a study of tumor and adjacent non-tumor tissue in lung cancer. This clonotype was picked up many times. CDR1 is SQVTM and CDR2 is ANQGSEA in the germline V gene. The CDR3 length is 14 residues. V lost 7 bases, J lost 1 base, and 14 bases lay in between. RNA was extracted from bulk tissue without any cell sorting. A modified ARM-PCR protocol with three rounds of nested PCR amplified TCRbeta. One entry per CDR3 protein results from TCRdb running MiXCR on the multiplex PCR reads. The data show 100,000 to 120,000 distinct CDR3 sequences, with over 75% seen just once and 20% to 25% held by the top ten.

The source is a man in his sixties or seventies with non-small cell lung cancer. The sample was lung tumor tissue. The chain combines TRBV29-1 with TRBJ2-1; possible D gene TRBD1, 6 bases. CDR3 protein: CSAHGQGSYNEQFF. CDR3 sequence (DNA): TGCAGCGCCCATGGGCAGGGGTCCTACAATGAGCAGTTCTTC.